This T cell receptor (beta chain) was sequenced for a study of beta chain features in type 1 diabetes. Study conclusions and caveats: Within the patient group, naive, central memory and Treg TCRB repertoires appeared more similar to each other than within healthy donors. For TCRB rearrangement, an influence of HLA type remained unresolved here.

In regard to this clone: Its antigen remains unidentified.

Of the isolated RNA, all was reverse transcribed, and so the sequenced material was expressed TCRB transcripts. Naive, central memory and regulatory T cell samples came to a mean of approximately 3.6 million reads. Generated by immunoSEQ multiplex PCR, the TCRdb table keeps only in-frame clones and is missing some. The sample lists about 260,000 clones, roughly two thirds occurring once. The CDR3 covers 15 residues. Germline V gene sequence: CDR1 SGHTA, CDR2 FQGNSA. With V trimmed by 5 bases and J by 1 base, 4 bases remained unmatched. The receptor's source is a man under 40 in good health. J is TRBJ2-7 and V is TRBV7-2; 11 positions match TRBD2. The sample was naive CD4+ T cells from blood. In DNA form, the CDR3 reads TGTGCCAGCAGCCAGGGACTAGCGGCTTCCTACGAGCAGTACTTC. This codes for CASSQGLAASYEQYF. The variable domain in full, with the rest retrieved from reference TRBV7-2 and TRBJ2-7, is GAGVSQSPSNKVTEKGKDVELRCDPISGHTALYWYRQSLGQGLEFLIYFQGNSAPDKSGLPSDRFSAERTGGSVSTLTIQRTQQEDSAVYLCASSQGLAASYEQYFGPGTRLTVT.